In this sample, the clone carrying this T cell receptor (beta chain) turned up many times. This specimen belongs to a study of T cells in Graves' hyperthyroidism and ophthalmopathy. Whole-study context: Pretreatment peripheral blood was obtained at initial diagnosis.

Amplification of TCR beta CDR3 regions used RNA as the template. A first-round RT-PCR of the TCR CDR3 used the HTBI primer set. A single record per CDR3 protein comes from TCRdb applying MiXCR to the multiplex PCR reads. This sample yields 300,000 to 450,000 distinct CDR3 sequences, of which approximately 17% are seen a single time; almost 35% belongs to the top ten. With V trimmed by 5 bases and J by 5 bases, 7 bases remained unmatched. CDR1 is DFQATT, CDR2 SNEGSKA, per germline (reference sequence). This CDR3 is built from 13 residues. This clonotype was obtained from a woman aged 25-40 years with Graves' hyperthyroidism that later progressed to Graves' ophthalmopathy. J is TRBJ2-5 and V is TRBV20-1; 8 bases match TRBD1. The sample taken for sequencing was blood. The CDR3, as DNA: TGCAGTGCTTTCCAGGGGGCGAGGGAGACCCAGTACTTC. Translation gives CSAFQGARETQYF.